The 23 T cell receptor beta chains given below trace back to one sample, sequenced in a study of Graves' ophthalmopathy and Graves' hyperthyroidism. RNA transcripts were the template, and TCR beta CDR3 regions were amplified from them. Amplification began with first-round RT-PCR using HTBI primers, then second-round multiplex PCR was performed. TCRdb reprocessed the multiplex PCR reads via MiXCR and lists one record per CDR3 protein. Of roughly 1.1 million distinct CDR3 sequences listed, 35% to 45% are singletons. Sequencing used peripheral blood or thyroid tissue (not recorded which). The receptors originated from an adult man with Graves' hyperthyroidism.

The chain uses TRBV6-2 or TRBV6-3 and TRBJ2-2, with D unclear. V was clipped by 2 bases and J by 7 bases, with 8 bases between them. Germline V gene lookup returns CDR1 MNHEY and CDR2 SVGEGT. The CDR3 length is 13 residues. The CDR3 loop reads CASSYRVRGELFF. As DNA, the CDR3 is TGTGCCAGCAGTTACAGGGTTCGCGGGGAGCTGTTTTTT.

The chain employs TRBV10-2 and TRBJ2-7; no definite D call. CDR1 is WSHSY and CDR2 is SAAADI in the germline V gene. Trimming pared 4 bases from V and 1 base from J, leaving 11 bases between. This CDR3 has 14 residues. The CDR3 here is CASSASDGSYEQYF. CDR3 coding DNA: TGCGCCAGCAGTGCTAGTGACGGGTCCTACGAGCAGTACTTC.

This clonotype was observed many times. This chain uses TRBV20-1 with TRBJ1-2; D is ambiguous. V gave up 0 bases and J gave up 2 bases, with 10 bases separating them. This CDR3 has 14 amino acids. Looked up from germline, CDR1 is DFQATT and CDR2 is SNEGSKA (reference sequence). The CDR3 DNA follows: TGCAGTGCTAGAGATAGGGCACGAAACTATGGCTACACCTTC. Its protein product is CSARDRARNYGYTF.

This clonotype was counted at least ten times. The chain combines TRBV2 with TRBJ1-1, with 7 bases lining up with TRBD1. V shed 2 bases and J 6 bases; nucleotides not matched to a gene: 6. Germline V gene sequence: CDR1 SNHLY, CDR2 FYNNEI. The CDR3 is 14 amino acids. CDR3 sequence reads: CASSESPGTAEAFF. CDR3 nucleotide sequence: TGTGCCAGCAGTGAATCCCCCGGGACAGCTGAAGCTTTCTTT.

This chain links TRBV28 with TRBJ1-2; D is undetermined. The CDR3 is 14 amino acids. Germline V CDR1 and CDR2: MDHEN, SYDVKM. Trimming removed 1 base from V and 6 bases from J, with 12 bases in between. CDR3 sequence (DNA): TGTGCCAGCAGTTTATCAGGAAGATACCATGGCTACACCTTC. It translates to CASSLSGRYHGYTF.

For this clonotype: This may be a read error: a much more frequent sequence differs by one nucleotide. The chain has TRBV25-1 and TRBJ2-7; D gene unclear. CDR1 and CDR2 from the germline V gene are MGHDK and SYGVNS. Trimming pared 6 bases from V and 3 bases from J, leaving 9 bases between. This CDR3 contains 12 residues. CDR3 loop: CASSHDNYEQYF. The CDR3 coding sequence is TGTGCCAGCAGCCATGACAACTACGAGCAGTACTTC.

The rearrangement joins TRBV2 to TRBJ2-6; the D is unclear. This CDR3 contains 16 residues. Germline V gene lookup returns CDR1 SNHLY and CDR2 FYNNEI. V lost 7 bases, J lost 0 bases, and 13 bases lay in between. CDR3 DNA: TGTGCCAGCACCCCAGTGGCCTACTCTGGGGCCAACGTCCTGACTTTC. Translated, it gives CASTPVAYSGANVLTF.

This clonotype was seen once. Germline is not matched at one junction end, which may reflect a read error. This chain uses TRBV9 with TRBJ2-7, with TRBD1 as a possible D gene (6 bases). This CDR3 region has 13 residues. Germline CDR1 and CDR2: SGDLS and YYNGEE. CDR3 sequence reads: CASSQGWGREQYF. The CDR3, as DNA: TGCGCCAGCAGCCAAGGTTGGGGGCGGGAGCAGTACTTC.

This clonotype has at least ten counts. V is TRBV10-2 and J is TRBJ2-7, with D unclear. This CDR3 has 12 amino acids. Trimming left V 4 bases short and J 0 bases short, with 4 bases between. CDR1 WSHSY and CDR2 SAAADI come from the germline V gene. CDR3 region: CASSVGSYEQYF. The CDR3 nucleotides are TGCGCCAGCAGTGTGGGCTCCTACGAGCAGTACTTC.

The gene calls are TRBV29-1 and TRBJ1-4; D is undetermined. Germline V gene data show CDR1 as SQVTM and CDR2 as ANQGSEA. The CDR3 length is 15 residues. Trimming took off 1 base at V and 2 bases at J, with 11 bases between the two ends. The CDR3 nucleotides are TGCAGCGTTGAAGTAGCGGGGTCGACTAATGAAAAACTGTTTTTT. It codes for CSVEVAGSTNEKLFF.

This chain joins TRBV10-3 and TRBJ2-5; D not resolved. Germline V CDR1 and CDR2: ENHRY, SYGVKD. CDR3 size: 14 residues. The ends were cut back, 0 bases at V and 9 bases at J, with 14 bases in the middle. The CDR3: CAISESVYNQPQYF. For the CDR3, the DNA is TGTGCCATCAGTGAGTCTGTGTACAATCAGCCCCAGTACTTC.

In regard to this clonotype: The DNA is omitted, as the CDR3 cannot be located on it reliably, and the CDR3 follows TCRdb's listing. This chain connects TRBV25-1 to TRBJ2-6; the D call TRBD2 from the table was never checked on the DNA. 16 amino acids form the CDR3, both terminal residues included. CDR1 and CDR2 from the germline V gene are MGHDK and SYGVNS. This chain's CDR3 is CACSASRAIGANVLTF.

The rearrangement links TRBV5-1 to TRBJ2-7; weak D call: TRBD1 (6 bases). CDR3 length: 15 residues. Germline CDR1 and CDR2: SGHRS and YFSETQ. The V end was cut by 0 bases, the J end by 2 bases, with 12 bases between. This CDR3 reads CASSLAETGTYEQYF. The DNA of the CDR3 is TGCGCCAGCAGCTTGGCCGAGACAGGCACCTACGAGCAGTACTTC.

This chain links TRBV7-6 with TRBJ2-7; 8 bases are a match to TRBD1. Germline CDR1 reads SGHVS; CDR2 reads FNYEAQ. The V segment lost 5 bases and the J segment 1 base; nucleotides outside the gene matches: 7. The CDR3 covers 15 residues. The CDR3 sequence is CASSSLRTGSYEQYF. The CDR3 bases are TGTGCCAGCAGCAGTCTGCGGACAGGGTCCTACGAGCAGTACTTC.

This clonotype has only a few counts. This sequence joins TRBV5-5 and TRBJ1-1, with D unresolved. The CDR3 covers 15 residues. The V and J ends lost 1 base and 4 bases respectively, with 14 bases between them. The germline gives CDR1 SGHKS, CDR2 YYEKEE (reference sequence). As DNA, the CDR3 is TGTGCCAGCAGCTTGCGTTCCCAGAGACCCACTGAAGCTTTCTTT. Its translation: CASSLRSQRPTEAFF.

This clonotype was observed many times. DNA of the CDR3: TGTGCCACCAGCAGAAGGAGGCAGGGGCACACTGAAGCTTTCTTT. Translation: CATSRRRQGHTEAFF. The chain couples TRBV15 to TRBJ1-1; maybe TRBD1 (6 bases). V was pared by 2 bases and J by 3 bases, with 13 bases between. The CDR3 has 15 residues. In germline, CDR1 is LNHNV, CDR2 YYDKDF (reference sequence).

The genes are TRBV7-2 and TRBJ1-1; a possible D gene is TRBD1 (5 bases). The CDR3 covers 13 residues. Germline CDR1 SGHTA, CDR2 FQGNSA. V was trimmed by 5 bases and J by 7 bases, leaving 14 bases between them. This chain's CDR3 is CASSHTGPDEAFF. The DNA of the CDR3 is TGTGCCAGCAGCCACACAGGACCCGATGAAGCTTTCTTT.

CDR3 loop: CASSLVGGGGRGTQYF. DNA for the CDR3: TGTGCCAGCAGCTTGGTAGGGGGGGGGGGGCGAGGGACCCAGTACTTC. The rearrangement joins TRBV5-6 to TRBJ2-5; D is possibly TRBD2 (7 bases). CDR3 length: 16 residues. CDR1 SGHDT and CDR2 YYEEEE come from the germline V gene. The V and J ends lost 0 bases and 7 bases respectively, with 19 bases between them. Together with reference TRBV5-6 and TRBJ2-5, the CDR3 gives the full variable domain: DAGVTQSPTHLIKTRGQQVTLRCSPKSGHDTVSWYQQALGQGPQFIFQYYEEEERQRGNFPDRFSGHQFPNYSSELNVNALLLGDSALYLCASSLVGGGGRGTQYFGPGTRLLVL.

This clonotype was seen a few times. The genes are TRBV10-3 and TRBJ1-2; D might be TRBD1 (6 bases). The CDR3 loop spans 17 amino acids. The V end was cut by 6 bases, the J end by 1 base, with 21 bases between. Germline CDR1 ENHRY, CDR2 SYGVKD. The CDR3: CAIRQRGGRRLNYGYTF. In DNA form, the CDR3 reads TGTGCCATCAGGCAGAGGGGGGGGCGCCGGCTTAACTATGGCTACACCTTC.

This clonotype was observed many times. This chain uses TRBV9 with TRBJ2-5, with 10 nucleotides matching TRBD1. The trim removed 0 bases at V and 4 bases at J, leaving 6 bases unmatched. Germline CDR1 SGDLS, CDR2 YYNGEE. This CDR3 has 16 residues. CDR3 loop: CASSVAWDRGGETQYF. The CDR3 nucleotides are TGTGCCAGCAGCGTAGCATGGGACAGGGGAGGAGAGACCCAGTACTTC.

The gene calls are TRBV7-2 and TRBJ2-7; D gene unclear. The CDR3 has 12 amino acids. Per the germline V gene, CDR1 is SGHTA and CDR2 is FQGNSA. V lost 6 bases and J 3 bases, leaving 9 bases between the germline ends. Here the CDR3 DNA reads TGTGCCAGCAGGTCTGGGAACTACGAGCAGTACTTC. This encodes CASRSGNYEQYF.

This clonotype was seen at least ten times. The chain couples TRBV4-3 to TRBJ2-5; D not certain. The CDR3 loop spans 14 amino acids. Looked up from germline, CDR1 is LGHNA and CDR2 is YSLEER. The V and J ends lost 0 bases and 1 base respectively, with 6 bases between them. The CDR3 region is CASSQDDIQETQYF. In DNA form, the CDR3 reads TGCGCCAGCAGCCAAGATGACATCCAAGAGACCCAGTACTTC.

This clonotype was found a few times. V gene TRBV20-1 combines with J gene TRBJ1-1; D is ambiguous. Trimming removed 4 bases at V and 0 bases at J, with 15 bases between. This CDR3 region has 15 residues. In germline, CDR1 is DFQATT, CDR2 SNEGSKA (reference sequence). CDR3 region: CSANFVPGVNTEAFF. CDR3 sequence (DNA): TGCAGTGCTAATTTCGTCCCGGGCGTGAACACTGAAGCTTTCTTT.